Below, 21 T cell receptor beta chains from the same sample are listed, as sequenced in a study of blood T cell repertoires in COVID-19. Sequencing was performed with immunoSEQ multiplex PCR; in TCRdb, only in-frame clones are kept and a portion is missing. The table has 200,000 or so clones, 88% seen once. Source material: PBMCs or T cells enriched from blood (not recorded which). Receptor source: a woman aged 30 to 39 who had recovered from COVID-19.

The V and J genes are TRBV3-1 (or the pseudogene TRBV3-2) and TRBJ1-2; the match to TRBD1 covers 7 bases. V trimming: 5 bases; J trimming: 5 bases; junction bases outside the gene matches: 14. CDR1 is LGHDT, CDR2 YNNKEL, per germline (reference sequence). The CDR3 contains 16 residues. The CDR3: CASSTPSADRVYGYTF. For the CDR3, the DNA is TGTGCCAGCAGCACTCCCTCTGCCGACAGGGTATATGGCTACACCTTC.

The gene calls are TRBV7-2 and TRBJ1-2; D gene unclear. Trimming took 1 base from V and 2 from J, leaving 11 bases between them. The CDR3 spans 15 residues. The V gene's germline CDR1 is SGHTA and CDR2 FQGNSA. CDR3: CASSLVSGENYGYTF. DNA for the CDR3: TGTGCCAGCAGCTTAGTCTCTGGGGAGAACTATGGCTACACCTTC.

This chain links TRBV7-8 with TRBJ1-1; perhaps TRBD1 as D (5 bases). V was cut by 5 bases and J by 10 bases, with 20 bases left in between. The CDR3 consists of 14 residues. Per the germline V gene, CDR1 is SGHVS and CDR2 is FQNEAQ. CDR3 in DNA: TGTGCCAGCAGCCGAAGAACAGGCCCGGTGGGAGCTTTCTTT. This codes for CASSRRTGPVGAFF.

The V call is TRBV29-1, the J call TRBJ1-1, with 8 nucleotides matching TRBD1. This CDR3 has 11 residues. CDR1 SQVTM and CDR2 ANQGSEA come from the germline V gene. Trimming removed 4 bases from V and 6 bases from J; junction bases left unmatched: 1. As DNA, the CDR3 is TGCAGCGTTGCAGGGGGCGCTGAAGCTTTCTTT. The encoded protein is CSVAGGAEAFF.

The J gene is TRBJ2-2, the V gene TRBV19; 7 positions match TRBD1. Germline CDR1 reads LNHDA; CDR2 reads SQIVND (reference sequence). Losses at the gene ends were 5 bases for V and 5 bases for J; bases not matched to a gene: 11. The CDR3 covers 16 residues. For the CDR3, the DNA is TGTGCCAGTAGTCCGAATACAGGGGACGGAACCGGGGAGCTGTTTTTT. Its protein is CASSPNTGDGTGELFF.

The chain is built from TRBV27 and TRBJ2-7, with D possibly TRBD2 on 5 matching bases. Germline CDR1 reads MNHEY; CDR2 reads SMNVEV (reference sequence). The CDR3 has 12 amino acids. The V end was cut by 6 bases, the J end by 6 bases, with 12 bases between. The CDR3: CASSTYGVEQYF. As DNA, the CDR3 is TGTGCCAGCAGCACCTACGGGGTCGAGCAGTACTTC.

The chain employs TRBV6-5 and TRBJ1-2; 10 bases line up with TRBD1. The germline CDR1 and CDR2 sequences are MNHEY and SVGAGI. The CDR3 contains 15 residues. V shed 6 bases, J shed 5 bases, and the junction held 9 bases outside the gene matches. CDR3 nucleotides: TGTGCCAGCAGCGTCGGGACAGGGGCTACTTATGGCTACACCTTC. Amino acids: CASSVGTGATYGYTF.

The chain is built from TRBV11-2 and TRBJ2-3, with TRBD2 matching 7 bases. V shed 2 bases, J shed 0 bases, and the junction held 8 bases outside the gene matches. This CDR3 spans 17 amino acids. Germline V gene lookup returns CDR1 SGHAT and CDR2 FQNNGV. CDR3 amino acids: CASSLKLAPHSTDTQYF. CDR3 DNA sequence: TGTGCCAGCAGCTTAAAACTAGCGCCCCACAGCACAGATACGCAGTATTTT.

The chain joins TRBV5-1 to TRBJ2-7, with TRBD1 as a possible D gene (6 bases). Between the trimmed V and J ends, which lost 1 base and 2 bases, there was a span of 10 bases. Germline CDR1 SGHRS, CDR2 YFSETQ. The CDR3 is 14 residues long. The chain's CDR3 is CASSLSQGPYEQYF. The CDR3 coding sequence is TGCGCCAGCAGCTTGTCACAGGGCCCCTACGAGCAGTACTTC.

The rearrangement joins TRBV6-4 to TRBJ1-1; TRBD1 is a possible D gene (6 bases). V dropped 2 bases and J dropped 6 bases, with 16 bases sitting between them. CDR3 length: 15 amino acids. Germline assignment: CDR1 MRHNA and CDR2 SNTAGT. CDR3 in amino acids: CASSDHTGSGAEAFF. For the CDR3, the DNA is TGTGCCAGCAGTGACCATACAGGGAGTGGGGCTGAAGCTTTCTTT.

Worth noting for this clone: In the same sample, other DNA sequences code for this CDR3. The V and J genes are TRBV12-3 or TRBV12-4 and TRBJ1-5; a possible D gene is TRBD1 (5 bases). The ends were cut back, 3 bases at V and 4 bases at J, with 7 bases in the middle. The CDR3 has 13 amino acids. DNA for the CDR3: TGTGCCAGCAGTTTTACAGGAAATCAGCCCCAGCATTTT. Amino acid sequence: CASSFTGNQPQHF.

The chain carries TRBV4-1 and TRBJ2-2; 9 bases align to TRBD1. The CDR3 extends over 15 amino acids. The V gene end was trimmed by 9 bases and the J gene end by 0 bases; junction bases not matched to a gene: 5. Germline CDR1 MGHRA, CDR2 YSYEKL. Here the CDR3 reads CARGDRVANTGELFF. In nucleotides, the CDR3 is TGCGCCAGAGGGGACAGGGTCGCGAACACCGGGGAGCTGTTTTTT.

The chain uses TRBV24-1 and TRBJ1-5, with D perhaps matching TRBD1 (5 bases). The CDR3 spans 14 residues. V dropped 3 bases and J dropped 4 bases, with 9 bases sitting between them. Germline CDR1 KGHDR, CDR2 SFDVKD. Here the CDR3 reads CATSDRQQNQPQHF. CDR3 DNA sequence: TGTGCCACCAGTGATCGACAGCAGAATCAGCCCCAGCATTTT.

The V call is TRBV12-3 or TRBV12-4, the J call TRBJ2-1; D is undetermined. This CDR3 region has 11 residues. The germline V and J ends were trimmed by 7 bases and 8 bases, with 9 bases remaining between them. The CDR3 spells CASTSLYEQFF. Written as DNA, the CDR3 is TGTGCCAGCACCTCTTTATATGAGCAGTTCTTC.

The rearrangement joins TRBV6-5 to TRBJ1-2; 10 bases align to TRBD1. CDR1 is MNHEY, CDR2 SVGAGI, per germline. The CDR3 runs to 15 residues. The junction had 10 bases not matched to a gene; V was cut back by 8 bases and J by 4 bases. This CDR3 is CASGGQDRGPYGYTF. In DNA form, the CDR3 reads TGTGCCAGCGGAGGGCAAGACAGGGGGCCCTATGGCTACACCTTC.

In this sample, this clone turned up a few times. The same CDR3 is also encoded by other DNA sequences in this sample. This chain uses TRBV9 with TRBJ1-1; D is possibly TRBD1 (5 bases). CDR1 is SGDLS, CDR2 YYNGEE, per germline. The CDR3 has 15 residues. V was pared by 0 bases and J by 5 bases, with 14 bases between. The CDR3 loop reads CASSVGQGVETEAFF. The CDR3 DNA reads TGTGCCAGCAGCGTAGGCCAGGGTGTAGAAACTGAAGCTTTCTTT. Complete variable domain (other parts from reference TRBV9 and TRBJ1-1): DSGVTQTPKHLITATGQRVTLRCSPRSGDLSVYWYQQSLDQGLQFLIQYYNGEERAKGNILERFSAQQFPDLHSELNLSSLELGDSALYFCASSVGQGVETEAFFGQGTRLTVV.

CDR3 DNA sequence: TGTGCCAGCAGCTTAGAGAGCACCTACGAGCAGTACTTC. Translating gives CASSLESTYEQYF. The chain employs TRBV7-9 and TRBJ2-7, with no clear D. V dropped 1 base and J dropped 2 bases, with 6 bases sitting between them. The CDR3 extends over 13 amino acids. Germline assignment: CDR1 SEHNR and CDR2 FQNEAQ (reference sequence).

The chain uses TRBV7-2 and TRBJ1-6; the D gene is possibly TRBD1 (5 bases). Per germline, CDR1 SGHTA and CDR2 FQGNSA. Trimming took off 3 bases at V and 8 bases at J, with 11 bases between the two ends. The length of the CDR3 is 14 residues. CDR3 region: CASSLTPGYSPLHF. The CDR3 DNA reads TGTGCCAGCAGCTTGACACCAGGGTATTCACCCCTCCACTTT.

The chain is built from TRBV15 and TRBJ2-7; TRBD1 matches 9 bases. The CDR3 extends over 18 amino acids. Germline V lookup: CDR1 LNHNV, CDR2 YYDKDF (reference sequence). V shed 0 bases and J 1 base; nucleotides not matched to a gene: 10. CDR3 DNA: TGTGCCACCAGCAGAGATGAAGGGACAGGGTGGGGGTCCTACGAGCAGTACTTC. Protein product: CATSRDEGTGWGSYEQYF.

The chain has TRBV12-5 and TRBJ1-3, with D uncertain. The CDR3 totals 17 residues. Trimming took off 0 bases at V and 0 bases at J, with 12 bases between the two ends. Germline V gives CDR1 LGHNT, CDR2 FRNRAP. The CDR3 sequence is CASGLVEGRVSGNTIYF. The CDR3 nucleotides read TGTGCTAGTGGTTTGGTAGAGGGTAGGGTCTCTGGAAACACCATATATTTT.

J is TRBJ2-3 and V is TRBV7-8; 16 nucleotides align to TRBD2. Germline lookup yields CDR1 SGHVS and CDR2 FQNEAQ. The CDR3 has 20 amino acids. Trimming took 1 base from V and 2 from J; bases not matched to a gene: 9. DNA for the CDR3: TGTGCCAGCAGCTTAGAATTCGGGACTAGCGGGGGGGCGAACACAGATACGCAGTATTTT. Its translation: CASSLEFGTSGGANTDTQYF. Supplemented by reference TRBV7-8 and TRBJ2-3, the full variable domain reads GAGVSQSPRYKVAKRGQDVALRCDPISGHVSLFWYQQALGQGPEFLTYFQNEAQLDKSGLPSDRFFAERPEGSVSTLKIQRTQQEDSAVYLCASSLEFGTSGGANTDTQYFGPGTRLTVL.